The T cell receptor beta chain described here comes from a study of cytomegalovirus exposure and HLA in healthy donors. PCR used 60 Vbeta primers and 13 Jbeta primers. Using immunoSEQ multiplex PCR, the repertoire was profiled, and TCRdb retains in-frame clones only, with some absent. The table records some 75,000 clones, more than 60% of them present only once. The germline gives CDR1 MNHEY, CDR2 SMNVEV (reference sequence). Trimming removed 0 bases at V and 1 base at J, with 6 bases between. There are 14 residues in the CDR3. The chain recombines TRBV27 with TRBJ1-1; D not resolved. The source is a man aged 18 to 30 in good health and CMV-seropositive. Sequencing was performed on PBMCs. CDR3 residues: CASSLSRKNTEAFF. The DNA for the CDR3 is TGTGCCAGCAGTTTATCGAGGAAGAACACTGAAGCTTTCTTT.